Presented here are 21 T cell receptor beta chains from one specimen sequenced in a study of cytomegalovirus exposure and HLA in healthy donors. Amplification used 60 Vbeta primers and 13 Jbeta primers. Clones were sequenced by immunoSEQ multiplex PCR, and TCRdb holds only the in-frame ones, with some missing. The repertoire holds tens of thousands of clones, under 80% seen once, with over 1.1% in the top ten. The sample taken for sequencing was PBMCs. These receptors were collected from a male donor in good health and CMV-seronegative.

About this clone: Other nucleotide sequences from this sample produce the same CDR3. The V and J genes are TRBV5-6 and TRBJ1-2; the D is unclear. The CDR3 consists of 12 residues. Germline V gives CDR1 SGHDT, CDR2 YYEEEE. V lost 0 bases, J lost 4 bases, and 4 bases lay in between. The CDR3 nucleotides read TGTGCCAGCAGCTTGGTTAGCTATGGCTACACCTTC. Translating it yields CASSLVSYGYTF.

This clone was found once. The rearrangement uses TRBV19 and TRBJ2-1, with TRBD2 matching over 11 bases. The CDR3 spans 16 residues. Germline V lookup: CDR1 LNHDA, CDR2 SQIVND (reference sequence). The J segment lost 5 bases and the V segment lost 1 base, leaving 4 bases of the junction unmatched. CDR3 residues: CASSIGLAGTNNEQFF. The DNA of the CDR3 is TGTGCCAGTAGTATAGGACTAGCGGGGACTAACAATGAGCAGTTCTTC.

The chain recombines TRBV5-1 with TRBJ2-1; 7 positions agree with TRBD2. Germline CDR1 SGHRS, CDR2 YFSETQ. The J segment lost 0 bases and the V segment lost 0 bases, leaving 3 bases of the junction unmatched. There are 16 residues in the CDR3. CDR3: CASSLVAGSSYNEQFF. CDR3 in DNA: TGCGCCAGCAGCTTGGTAGCGGGTAGCTCCTACAATGAGCAGTTCTTC.

The genes are TRBV7-9 and TRBJ2-3; 7 bases fit TRBD2. Germline values: CDR1 SEHNR, CDR2 FQNEAQ (reference sequence). The V segment lost 3 bases and the J segment 1 base; nucleotides outside the gene matches: 4. There are 15 residues in the CDR3. CDR3 in amino acids: CASSFTSVRTDTQYF. CDR3 nucleotides: TGTGCCAGCAGCTTTACTAGCGTTCGCACAGATACGCAGTATTTT.

This clone was seen only once. The rearrangement uses TRBV28 and TRBJ1-5, with a weak D call TRBD1 (6 bases). The CDR3 has 13 residues. Germline CDR1 reads MDHEN; CDR2 reads SYDVKM. V shed 5 bases and J shed 6 bases, with 11 bases lying between them. The CDR3 sequence is CASSVQGVQPQHF. The CDR3 coding sequence is TGTGCCAGCAGTGTACAGGGAGTTCAGCCCCAGCATTTT.

This clone was recorded a few times. This chain uses TRBV6-5 with TRBJ1-1, with a possible D match to TRBD1 (6 bases). The CDR3 totals 12 residues. The germline V gene has CDR1 MNHEY and CDR2 SVGAGI. Trimming shortened V by 5 bases and J by 11 bases, and 15 bases separated the two germline ends. The CDR3 region has the DNA TGTGCCAGCAGTACCGGGGGGCAGAGGGCTTTCTTT. Amino acid sequence: CASSTGGQRAFF.

The CDR3 DNA is TGTGCCAGCAGTGAATGGACAGGCTCAATTCAGCCCCAGCATTTT. Residues: CASSEWTGSIQPQHF. This chain links TRBV6-1 with TRBJ1-5; 7 nucleotides align to TRBD1. J was trimmed by 6 bases and V by 2 bases; bases with no gene match: 7. The CDR3 sequence is 15 residues long. Germline CDR1 and CDR2: MNHNS and SASEGT.

This chain connects TRBV28 to TRBJ1-4; tentative D call: TRBD1 (5 bases). This CDR3 has 15 residues. Trimming shortened V by 0 bases and J by 0 bases, and 5 bases separated the two germline ends. The germline V gene has CDR1 MDHEN and CDR2 SYDVKM. CDR3 in DNA: TGTGCCAGCAGTTTATGGGGGCCAACTAATGAAAAACTGTTTTTT. Its protein is CASSLWGPTNEKLFF.

The genes are TRBV19 and TRBJ1-4; 7 nucleotides match TRBD1. The CDR3 extends over 15 amino acids. The V gene end was trimmed by 4 bases and the J gene end by 6 bases; junction bases not matched to a gene: 8. The germline CDR1 and CDR2 sequences are LNHDA and SQIVND (reference sequence). The CDR3 coding sequence is TGTGCCAGTAGTAAAGACAGGGATTTTTATGAAAAACTGTTTTTT. It codes for CASSKDRDFYEKLFF.

The rearrangement joins TRBV10-3 to TRBJ2-1; D is unresolved. Trimming left V 8 bases short and J 7 bases short, with 6 bases between. CDR1 is ENHRY and CDR2 is SYGVKD in the germline V gene. The CDR3 spans 10 residues. The CDR3 DNA follows: TGTGCCATCTCCCGGAATGAGCAGTTCTTC. Amino acid sequence: CAISRNEQFF.

This clone was observed a single time. The V call is TRBV18, the J call TRBJ2-7; tentative D call: TRBD1 (5 bases). This CDR3 is 13 amino acids long. With 1 base removed from V and 5 bases from J, the gap between germline ends came to 9 bases. Per germline, CDR1 KGHSH and CDR2 LQKENI. In DNA form, the CDR3 reads TGTGCCAGCTCACCACGGCAGGGCCACGAGCAGTACTTC. It codes for CASSPRQGHEQYF.

Only a few counts were recorded for this clone. This rearrangement joins TRBV29-1 to TRBJ2-6; TRBD1 matches at 8 bases. V lost 6 bases and J lost 4; bases outside the gene matches: 8. Germline V CDR1 and CDR2: SQVTM, ANQGSEA. This CDR3 has 15 amino acids. Written as DNA, the CDR3 is TGCAGCGTCACAAACAGGGGGTCGGGGGCCAACGTCCTGACTTTC. Protein product: CSVTNRGSGANVLTF.

V is TRBV7-2 and J is TRBJ1-4; D call uncertain. With 0 bases removed from V and 6 bases from J, the gap between germline ends came to 14 bases. Germline assignment: CDR1 SGHTA and CDR2 FQGNSA. The length of the CDR3 is 16 residues. CDR3 nucleotide sequence: TGTGCCAGCAGCTTAGCCCCCCCGCGAAGCCATGAAAAACTGTTTTTT. It translates to CASSLAPPRSHEKLFF.

This chain uses TRBV6-6 with TRBJ1-6, with D perhaps TRBD1 (5 bases). The CDR3 contains 16 residues. Between the trimmed V and J ends, which lost 6 bases and 1 base, there was a span of 13 bases. The germline V gene has CDR1 MNHNY and CDR2 SVGAGI (reference sequence). Here the CDR3 DNA reads TGTGCCAGCAGAGACCCGGGGGAATCCTATAATTCACCCCTCCACTTT. Translated: CASRDPGESYNSPLHF.

The rearrangement links TRBV11-2 to TRBJ2-1, with TRBD2 identical over 10 bases. The germline V gene encodes CDR1 SGHAT and CDR2 FQNNGV. The J segment lost 2 bases and the V segment lost 0 bases, leaving 4 bases of the junction unmatched. The CDR3 contains 17 residues. The CDR3 here is CASSLDLLAGAYNEQFF. The CDR3 DNA reads as TGTGCCAGCAGCTTAGATCTTCTAGCGGGAGCCTACAATGAGCAGTTCTTC.

V is TRBV5-5 and J is TRBJ1-5; D unclear. Germline assignment: CDR1 SGHKS and CDR2 YYEKEE (reference sequence). This CDR3 is built from 14 residues. V was shortened by 0 bases and J by 3 bases, with 7 bases between the two germline ends. This CDR3 reads CASSLVAYNQPQHF. The CDR3, as DNA: TGTGCCAGCAGCTTGGTGGCTTACAATCAGCCCCAGCATTTT.

J is TRBJ2-3 and V is TRBV9, with TRBD2 identical over 8 bases. Germline trimming cut 0 bases from V and 6 bases from J; bases unmatched to any gene: 15. This CDR3 is built from 18 residues. Germline values: CDR1 SGDLS, CDR2 YYNGEE. CDR3 region: CASSVEGRGGALGDTQYF. The DNA for the CDR3 is TGTGCCAGCAGCGTAGAGGGACGGGGGGGGGCCTTAGGTGATACGCAGTATTTT.

Turning to this clone: Other DNA sequences from this sample encode an identical CDR3 as well. The V call is TRBV2, the J call TRBJ2-2, with 12 bases lining up with TRBD2. This CDR3 has 16 amino acids. The germline V gene encodes CDR1 SNHLY and CDR2 FYNNEI. Trimming cost V 2 bases and J 4 bases; bases outside gene matches: 2. The chain's CDR3 is CASSELAGGATGELFF. The CDR3 DNA reads as TGTGCCAGCAGTGAACTAGCGGGAGGGGCCACCGGGGAGCTGTTTTTT.

J is TRBJ1-5 and V is TRBV6-5; maybe TRBD1 (5 bases). CDR1 is MNHEY and CDR2 is SVGAGI in the germline V gene. The germline V and J ends were trimmed by 5 bases and 0 bases, with 8 bases remaining between them. The CDR3 length is 14 residues. The CDR3 DNA reads TGTGCCAGCAGTGGCCAGGGTAGCAATCAGCCCCAGCATTTT. It encodes CASSGQGSNQPQHF.

This clone was observed once. The J gene is TRBJ1-2, the V gene TRBV4-3; 9 nucleotides agree with TRBD1. There are 14 residues in the CDR3. Germline CDR1 LGHNA, CDR2 YSLEER. V was clipped by 2 bases and J by 8 bases; unmatched bases: 6. CDR3 sequence reads: CASSQPGTGYGYTF. The CDR3, as DNA: TGCGCCAGCAGCCAACCCGGGACAGGGTACGGCTACACCTTC.

Written as DNA, the CDR3 is TGTGCCACCAGCAGAGATCTCCCAGGGGGCCGGAGTACTGAAGCTTTCTTT. Translation: CATSRDLPGGRSTEAFF. V is TRBV15 and J is TRBJ1-1; 8 bases fit TRBD1. The CDR3 contains 17 residues. V lost 0 bases to trimming and J lost 5 bases; unmatched junction nucleotides: 11. The V gene's germline CDR1 is LNHNV and CDR2 YYDKDF (reference sequence).